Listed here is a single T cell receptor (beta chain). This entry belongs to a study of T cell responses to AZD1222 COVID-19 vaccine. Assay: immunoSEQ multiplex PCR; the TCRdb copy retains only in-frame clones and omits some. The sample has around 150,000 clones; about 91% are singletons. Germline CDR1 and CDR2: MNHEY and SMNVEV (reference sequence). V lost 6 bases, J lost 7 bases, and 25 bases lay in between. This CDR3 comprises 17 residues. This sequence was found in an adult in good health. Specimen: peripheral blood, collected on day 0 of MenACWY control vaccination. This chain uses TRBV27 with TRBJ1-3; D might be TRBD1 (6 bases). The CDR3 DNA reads TGTGCCAGCAGCCTAACAGGGCCTCTTCTAACTAGGAACACCATATATTTT. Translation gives CASSLTGPLLTRNTIYF.